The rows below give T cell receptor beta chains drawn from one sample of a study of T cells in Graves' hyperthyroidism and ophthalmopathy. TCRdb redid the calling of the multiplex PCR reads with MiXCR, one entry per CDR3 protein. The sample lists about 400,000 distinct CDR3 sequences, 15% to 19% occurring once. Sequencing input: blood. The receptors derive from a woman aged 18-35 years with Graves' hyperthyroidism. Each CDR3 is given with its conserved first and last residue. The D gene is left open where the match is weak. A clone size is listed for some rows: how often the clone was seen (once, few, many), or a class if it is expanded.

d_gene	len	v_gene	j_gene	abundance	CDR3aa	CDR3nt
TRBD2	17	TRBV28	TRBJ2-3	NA	CAISAALAGKITDTQYF	TGTGCCATCAGTGCCGCCCTAGCGGGGAAGATTACAGATACGCAGTATTTT
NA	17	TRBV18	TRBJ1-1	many	CASSPPNKAGLNTEAFF	TGTGCCAGCTCACCACCCAACAAGGCAGGCTTGAACACTGAAGCTTTCTTT
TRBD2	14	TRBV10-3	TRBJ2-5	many	CAIREGLTQETQYF	TGTGCCATCAGGGAGGGACTAACCCAAGAGACCCAGTACTTC
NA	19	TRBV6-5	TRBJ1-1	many	CASSYSRWLGQNLNTEAFF	TGTGCCAGCAGTTACTCGAGATGGCTGGGCCAGAACTTGAACACTGAAGCTTTCTTT
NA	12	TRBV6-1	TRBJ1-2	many	CASSGNIGGYTF	TGTGCCAGCAGTGGGAACATCGGCGGCTACACCTTC
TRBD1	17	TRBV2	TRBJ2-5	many	CASSEASTGRLWETQYF	TGTGCCAGCAGTGAAGCCTCGACAGGGAGATTATGGGAGACCCAGTACTTC
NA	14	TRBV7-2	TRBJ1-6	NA	CASSFRNYNSPLHF	TGTGCCAGCAGCTTCCGAAACTATAATTCACCCCTCCACTTT
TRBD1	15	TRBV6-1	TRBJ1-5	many	CASSEQWDSNQPQHF	TGTGCCAGCAGTGAACAATGGGACAGTAATCAGCCCCAGCATTTT
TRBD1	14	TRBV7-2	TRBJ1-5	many	CASSEAYRGQPQHF	TGTGCCAGCAGCGAGGCCTACAGGGGTCAGCCCCAGCATTTT
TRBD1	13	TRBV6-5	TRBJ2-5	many	CASSYDRTGRAYF	TGTGCCAGCAGTTACGACAGGACAGGTCGGGCGTACTTC
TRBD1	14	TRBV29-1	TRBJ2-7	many	CSVGPKGASYEQYF	TGCAGCGTTGGGCCCAAGGGGGCCTCCTACGAGCAGTACTTC
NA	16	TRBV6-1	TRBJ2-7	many	CASVSARRLISYEQYF	TGTGCCAGCGTATCAGCCCGGCGCCTGATTTCCTACGAGCAGTACTTC
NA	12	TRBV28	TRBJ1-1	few	CASGRVGVEAFF	TGTGCCAGCGGACGGGTGGGTGTTGAAGCTTTCTTT
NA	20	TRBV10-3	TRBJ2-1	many	CAISERVESYRRGPYNEQFF	TGTGCCATCAGTGAGCGGGTTGAGTCGTATCGGCGGGGCCCCTACAATGAGCAGTTCTTC
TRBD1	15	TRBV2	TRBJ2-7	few	CASSPGTGPAYEQYF	TGTGCCAGCAGTCCTGGGACAGGGCCGGCCTACGAGCAGTACTTC
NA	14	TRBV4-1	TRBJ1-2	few	CASSHQQALYGYTF	TGCGCCAGCAGCCATCAACAGGCGCTCTATGGCTACACCTTC
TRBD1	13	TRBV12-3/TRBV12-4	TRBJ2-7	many	CASRNRQGYEQYF	TGTGCCAGCAGAAACCGACAGGGCTACGAGCAGTACTTC
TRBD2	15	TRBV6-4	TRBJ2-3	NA	CASSAGTTPTDTQYF	TGTGCCAGCAGTGCCGGGACTACCCCCACAGATACGCAGTATTTT
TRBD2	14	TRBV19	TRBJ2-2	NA	CASNPGRVAGELFF	TGTGCCAGTAATCCCGGGAGGGTGGCCGGGGAGCTGTTTTTT
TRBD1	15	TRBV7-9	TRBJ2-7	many	CASSSGQGSLNEQYF	TGTGCCAGCAGCTCGGGACAGGGCAGTTTGAACGAGCAGTACTTC
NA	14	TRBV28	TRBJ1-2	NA	CASSPRGVDYGYTF	TGTGCCAGCAGTCCTCGCGGGGTCGACTATGGCTACACCTTC
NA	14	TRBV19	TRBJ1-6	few	CATAWGPYNSPLHF	TGTGCCACCGCATGGGGACCCTATAATTCACCCCTCCACTTT
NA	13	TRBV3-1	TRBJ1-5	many	CASSQSEVQPQHF	TGTGCCAGCAGCCAGAGTGAAGTGCAGCCCCAGCATTTT
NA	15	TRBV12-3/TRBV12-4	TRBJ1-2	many	CASSSGVPGQNGYTF	TGTGCCAGCAGTTCCGGGGTCCCAGGCCAAAATGGCTACACCTTC
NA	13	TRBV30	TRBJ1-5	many	CARQGDSNQPQHF	TGTGCCCGGCAGGGAGACAGCAATCAGCCCCAGCATTTT
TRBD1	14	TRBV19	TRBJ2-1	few	CASSIGQGDNEQFF	TGTGCCAGTAGTATCGGACAGGGGGACAATGAGCAGTTCTTC
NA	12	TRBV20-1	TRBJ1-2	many	CSARAANYGYTF	TGCAGTGCTAGGGCAGCTAACTATGGCTACACCTTC
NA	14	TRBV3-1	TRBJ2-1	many	CASSQRQQGDEQFF	TGTGCCAGCAGCCAACGCCAGCAAGGGGATGAGCAGTTCTTC
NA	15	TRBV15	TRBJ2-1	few	CATSRSGSDYNEQFF	TGTGCCACCAGCAGAAGCGGGTCCGACTACAATGAGCAGTTCTTC
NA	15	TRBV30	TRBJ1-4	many	CAWSQGQPYEEKLFF	TGTGCCTGGAGTCAAGGACAGCCCTATGAAGAAAAACTGTTTTTT
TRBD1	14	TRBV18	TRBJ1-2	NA	CASSSQGASYGYTF	TGTGCCAGCTCGTCACAGGGGGCTAGTTATGGCTACACCTTC
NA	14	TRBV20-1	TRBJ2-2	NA	CSARDQGGPGELFF	TGCAGTGCTAGAGATCAGGGGGGTCCCGGGGAGCTGTTTTTT
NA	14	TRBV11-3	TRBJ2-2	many	CASSFQADTGELFF	TGTGCCAGCAGCTTCCAGGCGGACACCGGGGAGCTGTTTTTT
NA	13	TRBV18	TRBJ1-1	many	CASSPSMDTEAFF	TGTGCCAGCTCACCGTCCATGGACACTGAAGCTTTCTTT
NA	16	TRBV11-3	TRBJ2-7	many	CASRSSGKTASYEQYF	TGTGCCAGCAGGTCTAGTGGAAAGACGGCCTCCTACGAGCAGTACTTC
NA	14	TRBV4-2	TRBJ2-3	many	CASSQSTLADTQYF	TGTGCCAGCAGCCAGAGTACTTTGGCAGATACGCAGTATTTT
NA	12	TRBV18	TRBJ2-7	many	CASSRPGYEQYF	TGTGCCAGCTCACGCCCCGGCTACGAGCAGTACTTC
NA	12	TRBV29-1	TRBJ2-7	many	CSVVKGDHEQYF	TGCAGCGTGGTGAAGGGGGACCACGAGCAGTACTTC
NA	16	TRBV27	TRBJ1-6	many	CASSLAGSSYNSPLHF	TGTGCCAGCAGTTTGGCAGGGAGCTCCTATAATTCACCCCTCCACTTT
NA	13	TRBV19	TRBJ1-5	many	CASSIPGIQPQHF	TGTGCCAGTAGTATACCAGGGATCCAGCCCCAGCATTTT
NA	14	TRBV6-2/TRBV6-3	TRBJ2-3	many	CASSWRERTDTQYF	TGTGCCAGCTCTTGGCGGGAACGCACAGATACGCAGTATTTT
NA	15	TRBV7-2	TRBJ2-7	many	CASSSRTASTYEQYF	TGTGCCAGCAGCTCCCGGACAGCTTCTACCTACGAGCAGTACTTC
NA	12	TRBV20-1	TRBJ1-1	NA	CSAQGTGTEAFF	TGCAGTGCACAAGGCACGGGTACTGAAGCTTTCTTT
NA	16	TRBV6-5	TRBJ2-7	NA	CASSYSAVRGKGEQYF	TGTGCCAGCAGTTACTCCGCTGTGAGAGGGAAGGGCGAGCAGTACTTC
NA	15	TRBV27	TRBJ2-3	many	CASSLSSWLSDTQYF	TGTGCCAGCAGTTTATCGAGCTGGTTATCAGATACGCAGTATTTT
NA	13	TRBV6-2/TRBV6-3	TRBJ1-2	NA	CASSYGRAYGYTF	TGTGCCAGCAGTTATGGCAGGGCCTATGGCTACACCTTC
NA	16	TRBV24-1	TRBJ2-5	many	CATSDSPGRSSETQYF	TGTGCCACCAGTGACTCTCCGGGACGTTCTTCAGAGACCCAGTACTTC
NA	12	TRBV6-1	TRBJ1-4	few	CASSEGRLKLFF	TGTGCCAGCAGTGAAGGTCGTCTGAAACTGTTTTTT
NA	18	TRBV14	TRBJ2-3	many	CASSQRRRGGGRSDTQYF	TGTGCCAGCAGCCAACGTAGGCGCGGTGGGGGAAGGTCAGATACGCAGTATTTT
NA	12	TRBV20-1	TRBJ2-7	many	CSASLLFYEQYF	TGCAGTGCTAGTCTCTTATTCTACGAGCAGTACTTC
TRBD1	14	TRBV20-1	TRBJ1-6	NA	CSAKPGQENSPLHF	TGCAGTGCTAAACCGGGACAGGAAAATTCACCCCTCCACTTT
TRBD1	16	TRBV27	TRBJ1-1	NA	CASSSPDGQVDTEAFF	TGTGCCAGCAGTTCCCCAGACGGACAGGTCGACACTGAAGCTTTCTTT
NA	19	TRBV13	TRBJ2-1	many	CASSSPGADSLGSYNEQFF	TGTGCCAGCAGCTCCCCCGGAGCCGATAGCTTGGGCTCCTACAATGAGCAGTTCTTC
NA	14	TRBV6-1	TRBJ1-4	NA	CASETGLRNEKLFF	TGTGCCAGCGAAACAGGGCTCCGGAATGAAAAACTGTTTTTT